This T cell receptor beta chain was profiled in a study of blood T cell repertoires in COVID-19. Study summary: Researchers got acute and convalescent COVID-19 samples from the United States, Italy and Spain. Sources were T cells, B-cell-depleted T cells, or PBMCs; the material itself was cDNA or gDNA.

As processed by the authors: Cell counts per sample came from amplifying reference gene primers. TCRdb's copy holds only in-frame clones and misses some; the assay was immunoSEQ multiplex PCR. The V and J calls and the clone size are those of that table, but D and trimming were determined from the DNA. Of over 250,000 clones in the sample, around nine tenths were seen once. CDR3 length equals 16 residues. The germline CDR1 and CDR2 sequences are SGHAT and FQNNGV. The V and J ends lost 5 bases and 2 bases, in that order; junction bases with no gene match: 6. The chain uses TRBV11-2 and TRBJ2-7; 13 bases line up with TRBD2. Material for sequencing was peripheral blood. This TCR came from a man aged 35-49 years who had recovered from COVID-19. DNA of the CDR3: TGTGCCAGCAGCCAAAGGACTAGCGGGAGCCCCTACGAGCAGTACTTC. Translation gives CASSQRTSGSPYEQYF.